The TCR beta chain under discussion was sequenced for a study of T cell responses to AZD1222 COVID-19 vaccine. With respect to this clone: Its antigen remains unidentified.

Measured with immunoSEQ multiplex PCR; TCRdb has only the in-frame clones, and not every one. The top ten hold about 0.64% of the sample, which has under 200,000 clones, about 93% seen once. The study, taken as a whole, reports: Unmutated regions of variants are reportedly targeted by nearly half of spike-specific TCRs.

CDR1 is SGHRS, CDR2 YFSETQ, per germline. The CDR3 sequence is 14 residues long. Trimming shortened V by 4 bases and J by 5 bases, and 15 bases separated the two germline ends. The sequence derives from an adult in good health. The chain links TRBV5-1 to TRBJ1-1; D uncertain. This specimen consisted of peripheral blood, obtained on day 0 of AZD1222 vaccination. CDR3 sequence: CASSVAGEETEAFF. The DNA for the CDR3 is TGCGCCAGCAGCGTTGCAGGAGAGGAGACTGAAGCTTTCTTT.